This TCR beta chain comes out of a study of shared clonotypes between healthy human individuals. As defined, naive CD8 cells were CD45RO-negative and positively selected for CCR7, with terminally differentiated effector memory CD45RA+ cells excluded. TCRdb keeps only in-frame clones here, not all; method: immunoSEQ multiplex PCR. In the table there are about 2 million clones, approximately 95% of which are singletons. V lost 6 bases and J lost 4, with 16 bases in between. Germline loops: CDR1 SQVTM, CDR2 ANQGSEA. The CDR3 covers 13 residues. This TCR came from a man younger than 30 in good health. The rearrangement uses TRBV29-1 and TRBJ2-7; either TRBD1 or TRBD2 may supply D (5 bases each). The source material was naive CD8+ T cells sorted from blood. DNA of the CDR3: TGCAGCGTCGAAACTAGGGGAAATTACGAGCAGTACTTC. Its protein is CSVETRGNYEQYF.